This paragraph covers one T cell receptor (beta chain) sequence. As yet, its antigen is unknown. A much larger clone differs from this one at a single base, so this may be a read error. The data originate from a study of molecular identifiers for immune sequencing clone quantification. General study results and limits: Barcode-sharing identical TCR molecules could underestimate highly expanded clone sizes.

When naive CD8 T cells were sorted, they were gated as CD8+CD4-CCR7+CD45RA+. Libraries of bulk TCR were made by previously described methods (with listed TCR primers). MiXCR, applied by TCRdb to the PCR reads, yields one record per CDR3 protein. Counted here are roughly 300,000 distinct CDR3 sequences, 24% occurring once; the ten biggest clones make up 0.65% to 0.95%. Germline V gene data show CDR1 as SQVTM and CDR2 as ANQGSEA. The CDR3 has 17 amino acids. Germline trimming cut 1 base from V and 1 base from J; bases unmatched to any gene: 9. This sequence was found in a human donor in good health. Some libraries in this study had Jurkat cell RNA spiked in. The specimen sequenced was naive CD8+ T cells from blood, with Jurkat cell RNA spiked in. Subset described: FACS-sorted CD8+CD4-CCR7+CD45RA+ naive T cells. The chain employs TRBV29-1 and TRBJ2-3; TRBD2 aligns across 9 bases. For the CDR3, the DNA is TGCAGCGTTGAAGTTTCTAGCGGGATGGTGCGCACAGATACGCAGTATTTT. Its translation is CSVEVSSGMVRTDTQYF.